This T cell receptor (beta chain) was sequenced during a study of brain T cells in children with intractable seizures. Clones were read by immunoSEQ multiplex PCR, and TCRdb kept only the in-frame ones, dropping some. Found here are hundreds of thousands of clones, about 93% of them singletons; the top ten hold 5.7%. Described time point: blood from clinic visit 5 months post-surgery; TSC patient then seizure free. The CDR3 has 15 residues. Germline CDR1 and CDR2: SEHNR and FQNEAQ (reference sequence). V lost 3 bases, J lost 2 bases, and 12 bases lay in between. This specimen consisted of peripheral blood, obtained less than 6 months after surgery. This chain connects TRBV7-9 to TRBJ2-3; the D gene is possibly TRBD2 (6 bases). The TCR comes from a boy under two years old with tuberous sclerosis and intractable seizures. The CDR3 region is CASSFGTRDTDTQYF. In DNA form, the CDR3 reads TGTGCCAGCAGCTTCGGGACGCGGGACACAGATACGCAGTATTTT.